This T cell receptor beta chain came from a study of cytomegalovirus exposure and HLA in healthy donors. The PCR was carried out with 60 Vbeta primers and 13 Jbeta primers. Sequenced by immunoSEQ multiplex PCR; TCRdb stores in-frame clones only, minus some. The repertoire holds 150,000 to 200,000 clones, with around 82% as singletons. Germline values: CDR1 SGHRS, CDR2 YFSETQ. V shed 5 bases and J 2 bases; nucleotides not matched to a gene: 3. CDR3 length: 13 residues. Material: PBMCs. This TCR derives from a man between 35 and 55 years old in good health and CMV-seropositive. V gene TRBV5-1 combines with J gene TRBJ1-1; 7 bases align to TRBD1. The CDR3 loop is CASRGQINTEAFF. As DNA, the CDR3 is TGCGCCAGCAGGGGACAGATTAACACTGAAGCTTTCTTT.